A selection of T cell receptor beta chains follows, all from one sample in a study of beta chain features in type 1 diabetes. Clones were sequenced by immunoSEQ multiplex PCR, and TCRdb holds only the in-frame ones, with some missing. Of a few hundred thousand clones listed, about 14% are singletons. Material: naive CD4+ T cells from blood. All receptors come from a woman between 18 and 29 years old with type 1 diabetes. CDR3s include the opening cysteine and the closing phenylalanine or tryptophan. The order of the fields is V gene, clone size, D gene, J gene, CDR3 DNA, CDR3 protein. A D gene is named only where the DNA matches it firmly. For some rows the clone size is stated as once, few or many, or as a class when expanded; others skip it.

TRBV19	few	.	TRBJ2-1	TGTGCCAGTAGTATCTCTCTGTGGCCCTACAATGAGCAGTTCTTC	CASSISLWPYNEQFF
TRBV25-1	few	.	TRBJ2-3	TGTGCCAGCAGACTTACACGCGGAGGGGGCACAGATACGCAGTATTTT	CASRLTRGGGTDTQYF
TRBV18	.	TRBD1	TRBJ1-2	TGTGCCAGCTCACCAGGGACAGATTATGGCTACACCTTC	CASSPGTDYGYTF
TRBV11-2	few	TRBD2	TRBJ2-1	TGTGCCAGCAGCTTAGGGAGCGGGAGGGCCCACAATGAGCAGTTCTTC	CASSLGSGRAHNEQFF
TRBV5-1	.	.	TRBJ1-4	TGCGCCAGCAGCTTCGCTGGGACATCTGATAATGAAAAACTGTTTTTT	CASSFAGTSDNEKLFF
TRBV5-1	.	.	TRBJ1-5	TGCGCCAGCAGCTTATTGGGGGGGGCTGAACAGCCCCAGCATTTT	CASSLLGGAEQPQHF
TRBV9	once	TRBD2	TRBJ2-7	TGTGCCAGCAGCGTAGCTCCCGGCGGGGGGGCAAGGGACGAGCAGTACTTC	CASSVAPGGGARDEQYF
TRBV6-1	few	.	TRBJ2-7	TGTGCCAGCAGTGTAAACCCGGGACTTAGAGACGAGCAGTACTTC	CASSVNPGLRDEQYF
TRBV5-5	few	.	TRBJ1-1	TGTGCCAGCAGCTTGGACCAACCCACTAACACTGAAGCTTTCTTT	CASSLDQPTNTEAFF
TRBV2	.	TRBD1	TRBJ2-3	TGTGCCAGCACCGGGACAGGGGCAGATACGCAGTATTTT	CASTGTGADTQYF
TRBV2	few	TRBD1	TRBJ1-1	TGTGCCAGCAGTGAAGTTTCCGCCAGGGGGCTGGGGACTGAAGCTTTCTTT	CASSEVSARGLGTEAFF
TRBV11-2	few	TRBD2	TRBJ2-5	TGTGCCAGCAGCTTAGTAGCGCGGTCTAGCGGGAGGAAAGAGACCCAGTACTTC	CASSLVARSSGRKETQYF
TRBV9	.	.	TRBJ2-1	TGTGCCAGCAGCGTAAAAGGGGGGGCGGGTGAGCAGTTCTTC	CASSVKGGAGEQFF
TRBV30	.	.	TRBJ2-6	TGTGCCTGGAGGTTACAGGTCCTTAGCTCTGGGGCCAACGTCCTGACTTTC	CAWRLQVLSSGANVLTF
TRBV18	.	.	TRBJ2-1	TGTGCCAGCTCACCCTCTAGGGGGTCATACAATGAGCAGTTCTTC	CASSPSRGSYNEQFF
TRBV28	.	TRBD1	TRBJ2-1	TGTGCCAGCAGTTCCGTCGGGACAGGCGTCAATGAGCAGTTCTTC	CASSSVGTGVNEQFF
TRBV6-5	.	.	TRBJ2-5	TGTGCCAGCAGTACTCGACTTGGGGGCGAAGAGACCCAGTACTTC	CASSTRLGGEETQYF
TRBV7-2	.	.	TRBJ1-1	TGTGCCAGCAGGCCTTTCGGGGGATCCACTGAAGCTTTCTTT	CASRPFGGSTEAFF
TRBV18	few	TRBD1	TRBJ1-5	TGTGCCAGCTCGGGGGGGACAGGAAGCAATCAGCCCCAGCATTTT	CASSGGTGSNQPQHF
TRBV7-9	.	TRBD2	TRBJ2-1	TGTGCCAGCAGCCATCCCCTAACGGGAGGGTCGGGAAATGAGCAGTTCTTC	CASSHPLTGGSGNEQFF
TRBV7-2	.	TRBD2	TRBJ2-3	TGTGCCAGCAGCGCACTAGCGCCGAGCACAGATACGCAGTATTTT	CASSALAPSTDTQYF
TRBV5-1	few	.	TRBJ2-7	TGCGCCAGCAGCTGGAGACGCGGATACGAGCAGTACTTC	CASSWRRGYEQYF
TRBV5-6	few	TRBD2	TRBJ2-1	TGTGCCAGCAGAGAGGGTCTTAGCGGGAGAGACGGGGGTGAGCAGTTCTTC	CASREGLSGRDGGEQFF
TRBV5-4	.	.	TRBJ1-3	TGTGCCAGCAGCTCTACTAGCTCTGGAAACACCATATATTTT	CASSSTSSGNTIYF
TRBV5-1	few	TRBD2	TRBJ2-3	TGCGCCAGCAGCTTGGGAGCACTAGCGGGAGCCACAGATACGCAGTATTTT	CASSLGALAGATDTQYF
TRBV5-1	.	TRBD2	TRBJ2-5	TGCGCCAGCAGCTTGGGGACTAGCGGGACCCAAGAGACCCAGTACTTC	CASSLGTSGTQETQYF
TRBV2	.	TRBD1	TRBJ1-1	TGTGCCAGCAGTGCGGGACAGTCGAACACTGAAGCTTTCTTT	CASSAGQSNTEAFF
TRBV2	.	TRBD1	TRBJ2-5	TGTGCCAGGGGGACAGGTGGGGGAGAGACCCAGTACTTC	CARGTGGGETQYF
TRBV4-1	.	.	TRBJ1-5	TGCGCCAGCAGCCAAGATGCGAATCAGCCCCAGCATTTT	CASSQDANQPQHF
TRBV5-1	.	.	TRBJ2-1	TGCGCCAGCAGCTCCCCACAGGCCTACGACAATGAGCAGTTCTTC	CASSSPQAYDNEQFF
TRBV30	.	.	TRBJ1-1	TGTGCCTGGAGGGCCCATTCTGGGGGGACCACTGAAGCTTTCTTT	CAWRAHSGGTTEAFF
TRBV18	.	.	TRBJ2-6	TGTGCCAGCCCCGGAACGGGGAGATCTGGCTCTGGGGCCAACGTCCTGACTTTC	CASPGTGRSGSGANVLTF
TRBV5-1	few	.	TRBJ2-5	TGCGCCAGCAGCTTGGAGGCAGGGAAAGAGACCCAGTACTTC	CASSLEAGKETQYF
TRBV30	few	.	TRBJ1-5	TGTGCCTGGAGCCCACAACGCAATCAGCCCCAGCATTTT	CAWSPQRNQPQHF
TRBV28	.	.	TRBJ2-7	TGTGCCAGCCCCCCCACGACAGACCTAAACTACAAGACCTACGAGCAGTACTTC	CASPPTTDLNYKTYEQYF
TRBV30	few	TRBD2	TRBJ2-5	TGTGCCTGGAGGTTAGCGGGAGGGACGCTAGAGACCCAGTACTTC	CAWRLAGGTLETQYF
TRBV18	.	.	TRBJ2-5	TGTGCCAGCTCACCAGGCCAGGACCAAGAGACCCAGTACTTC	CASSPGQDQETQYF
TRBV20-1	.	TRBD1	TRBJ1-3	TGCAGTGCTAAACAGGGGAACACCATATATTTT	CSAKQGNTIYF
TRBV7-3	few	TRBD1	TRBJ2-5	TGTGCCAGCAGCCAGACAGGGTGGGGAGAGACCCAGTACTTC	CASSQTGWGETQYF
TRBV29-1	few	TRBD1	TRBJ1-1	TGCAGCGATGGACAGGTCAACACTGAAGCTTTCTTT	CSDGQVNTEAFF
TRBV6-6	.	TRBD1	TRBJ1-1	TGTGCCAGCAGTTACTCAGGGGGCGCGGACACTGAAGCTTTCTTT	CASSYSGGADTEAFF
TRBV28	few	.	TRBJ2-3	TGTGCCAGCCTAGGGAGCCCAGATACGCAGTATTTT	CASLGSPDTQYF
TRBV5-1	.	.	TRBJ2-7	TGCGCCAGCAGCACCGTGTTACAGGGCCACGAGCAGTACTTC	CASSTVLQGHEQYF
TRBV9	.	TRBD2	TRBJ2-1	TGTGCCAGCAGCGACATCCAGGCGGGAGTTAAGGGCAATGAGCAGTTCTTC	CASSDIQAGVKGNEQFF
TRBV7-3	.	.	TRBJ2-3	.	CASSFFGSSTDTQYF
TRBV19	.	TRBD2	TRBJ2-5	TGTGCCAGTAGCAGCGGGAGGGCAGAAGAGACCCAGTACTTC	CASSSGRAEETQYF
TRBV19	.	.	TRBJ2-2	TGTGCCAGTAGTATTCATACCGGCGGGGAGCTGTTTTTT	CASSIHTGGELFF
TRBV5-4	once	.	TRBJ2-3	TGTGCCAGCACCCTGGGGGGGCGCACAGATACGCAGTATTTT	CASTLGGRTDTQYF
TRBV5-1	few	.	TRBJ2-1	TGCGCCAGCAGCTTGGACGGTCATGAGCAGTTCTTC	CASSLDGHEQFF